Shown below are 4 T cell receptor beta chains from a single sample sequenced in a study of cytomegalovirus exposure and HLA in healthy donors. Both 60 Vbeta primers and 13 Jbeta primers went into the PCR. Sequencing was performed with immunoSEQ multiplex PCR; in TCRdb, only in-frame clones are kept and a portion is missing. The data contain 200,000 to 250,000 clones, around four fifths of them seen just once; the ten biggest clones take up roughly 2.5%. Sequencing was performed on PBMCs. The source is a woman aged 55 to 70 in good health and CMV-seropositive.

This sequence joins TRBV27 and TRBJ2-1; TRBD1 is a possible D gene (6 bases). The CDR3 has 17 amino acids. Between the trimmed V and J ends, which lost 2 bases and 7 bases, there was a span of 21 bases. The germline V gene encodes CDR1 MNHEY and CDR2 SMNVEV (reference sequence). The CDR3 reads CASSLDPRKGERNEQFF. CDR3 coding DNA: TGTGCCAGCAGTTTAGACCCTCGAAAGGGGGAGAGGAATGAGCAGTTCTTC.

This rearrangement joins TRBV6-4 to TRBJ1-5; D call uncertain. V was shortened by 6 bases and J by 0 bases, with 15 bases between the two germline ends. This CDR3 is 16 amino acids long. Germline V CDR1 and CDR2: MRHNA, SNTAGT. The DNA of the CDR3 is TGTGCCAGCAGCGCGGAACACCCCGATAGCAATCAGCCCCAGCATTTT. It translates to CASSAEHPDSNQPQHF.

The chain couples TRBV5-4 to TRBJ1-2; TRBD1 might be the D (5 bases). The V end lost 3 bases, the J end lost 2 bases, and 14 bases lay between the germline ends. Germline values: CDR1 SGHNT, CDR2 YYREEE (reference sequence). This CDR3 is 15 amino acids long. The CDR3 region has the DNA TGTGCCAGCAGCTCGGCCGTACAGGCAAACTATGGCTACACCTTC. Its translation: CASSSAVQANYGYTF.

With regard to this clone: A read error may account for a junction end that differs from germline. This chain joins TRBV7-9 and TRBJ2-2; D is uncertain. The CDR3 is 13 residues long. Germline V gene sequence: CDR1 SEHNR, CDR2 FQNEAQ (reference sequence). The CDR3 coding sequence is TGTTCCAGCAGCTTAGGTTCAGCCGGGGAGCTGTTTTTT. It translates to CSSSLGSAGELFF.